These T cell receptor beta chains were read from a single sample in a study of blood T cell repertoires in COVID-19. The assay was immunoSEQ multiplex PCR, and TCRdb's table has in-frame clones only and misses some. The table has approximately 100,000 clones, roughly 90% seen once. The sample comprised peripheral blood. These receptors all stem from a woman aged 55-69 years with acute or convalescent COVID-19. Each CDR3 is given with its conserved first and last residue. The D gene is left open where the match is weak. Size is stated for part of the rows, as once, few or many counts, or as a class when the clone is expanded.

D gene,J gene,clone size,V gene,CDR3 protein,CDR3 DNA
TRBD1,TRBJ2-3,NA,TRBV6-5,CASSPGQGGSDTQYF,TGTGCCAGCAGCCCGGGACAGGGTGGATCAGATACGCAGTATTTT
TRBD2,TRBJ2-2,once,TRBV3-1/TRBV3-2,CASSHSGTSATGELFF,TGTGCCAGCAGCCATTCCGGGACTAGCGCCACCGGGGAGCTGTTTTTT
NA,TRBJ2-2,NA,TRBV19,CASSISSANTGELFF,TGTGCCAGTAGTATCTCCAGCGCGAACACCGGGGAGCTGTTTTTT
NA,TRBJ2-1,NA,TRBV4-1,CASSQEFIGQSSYNEQFF,TGCGCCAGCAGCCAAGAATTCATAGGACAGAGCTCCTACAATGAGCAGTTCTTC
NA,TRBJ2-1,NA,TRBV14,CASSQDASIGYNEQFF,TGTGCCAGCAGCCAAGATGCTAGCATAGGCTACAATGAGCAGTTCTTC
NA,TRBJ1-2,NA,TRBV7-9,CASSLLGAPLGYTF,TGTGCCAGCAGCTTACTAGGGGCCCCCCTTGGCTACACCTTC
NA,TRBJ1-1,NA,TRBV28,CASRPPVGRGGTEAFF,TGTGCCAGCAGACCCCCGGTGGGGAGGGGGGGCACTGAAGCTTTCTTT
TRBD2,TRBJ2-3,NA,TRBV18,CASSPGAGGTDTQYF,TGTGCCAGCTCACCAGGGGCGGGAGGCACAGATACGCAGTATTTT
TRBD2,TRBJ2-5,once,TRBV4-1,CASSQGTSGSFQETQYF,TGCGCCAGCAGCCAAGGGACTAGCGGGAGCTTCCAAGAGACCCAGTACTTC
TRBD2,TRBJ2-7,NA,TRBV25-1,CASTPRGLAGSGQYF,TGTGCCAGCACCCCTCGGGGACTAGCGGGAAGTGGGCAGTACTTC
NA,TRBJ2-1,NA,TRBV28,CASSLASKSLQNEQFF,TGTGCCAGCAGTTTAGCGTCCAAGAGCTTACAGAATGAGCAGTTCTTC
NA,TRBJ1-2,NA,TRBV5-8,CASTPGYGYTF,TGTGCCAGCACCCCGGGATATGGCTACACCTTC
TRBD1,TRBJ2-3,NA,TRBV10-1,CASSGKRDRGFSDTQYF,TGCGCCAGCAGTGGGAAGAGGGACAGGGGTTTCTCAGATACGCAGTATTTT
NA,TRBJ1-1,NA,TRBV27,CASSLRGGNTEAFF,TGTGCCAGCAGTTTACGGGGGGGGAACACTGAAGCTTTCTTT
NA,TRBJ1-1,once,TRBV28,CASSLLTGENTEAFF,TGTGCCAGCAGTTTATTGACAGGAGAGAACACTGAAGCTTTCTTT
TRBD1,TRBJ2-7,NA,TRBV5-8,CASSWDREKQYF,TGTGCCAGCAGTTGGGACAGGGAGAAACAGTACTTC
NA,TRBJ1-2,NA,TRBV5-1,CASSPRGAGWSDGYTF,TGCGCCAGCAGCCCAAGGGGTGCAGGGTGGAGTGATGGCTACACCTTC
NA,TRBJ2-1,NA,TRBV3-1/TRBV3-2,CASSQGWGDYYYNEQFF,TGTGCCAGCAGCCAGGGCTGGGGCGATTACTACTACAATGAGCAGTTCTTC
NA,TRBJ2-3,once,TRBV3-1/TRBV3-2,CASSAARTSWTYTDTQYF,TGTGCCAGCAGCGCGGCGAGGACATCGTGGACCTACACAGATACGCAGTATTTT
TRBD1,TRBJ1-6,NA,TRBV3-1/TRBV3-2,CASSQDFRDSLNSPLHF,TGTGCCAGCAGCCAAGACTTCAGGGACAGTCTTAATTCACCCCTCCACTTT
NA,TRBJ2-3,NA,TRBV6-1,CASSDYAGRTDTQYF,TGTGCCAGCAGTGATTACGCGGGGCGCACAGATACGCAGTATTTT
TRBD2,TRBJ2-3,NA,TRBV24-1,CATSDRTSGSTDTQYF,TGTGCCACCAGTGATCGGACTAGCGGAAGCACAGATACGCAGTATTTT
NA,TRBJ1-1,few,TRBV6-5,CASSLPGMYTEAFF,TGTGCCAGCAGTCTACCCGGGATGTACACTGAAGCTTTCTTT
NA,TRBJ2-1,NA,TRBV19,CASNGAADNYNEQFF,TGTGCCAGTAATGGAGCGGCAGACAACTACAATGAGCAGTTCTTC
NA,TRBJ1-1,NA,TRBV28,CASSQQAGNTEAFF,TGTGCCAGCTCCCAACAGGCTGGCAACACTGAAGCTTTCTTT
TRBD1,TRBJ1-2,once,TRBV3-1/TRBV3-2,CASSYGTASVSYGYTF,TGTGCCAGCAGCTATGGGACAGCCTCCGTTAGCTATGGCTACACCTTC
NA,TRBJ2-1,NA,TRBV3-1/TRBV3-2,CASSLASFNEQFF,TGTGCCAGCAGCCTCGCGTCTTTCAATGAGCAGTTCTTC
NA,TRBJ1-3,NA,TRBV6-2/TRBV6-3,CASSAWDNFSGNTIYF,TGTGCCAGCAGTGCCTGGGACAATTTCTCTGGAAACACCATATATTTT
NA,TRBJ2-5,NA,TRBV30,CAWSRAGIQTQYF,TGTGCCTGGAGTAGGGCGGGAATACAGACCCAGTACTTC
NA,TRBJ2-2,NA,TRBV10-3,CAISEMVQRNTGELFF,TGTGCCATCAGTGAGATGGTCCAGCGGAACACCGGGGAGCTGTTTTTT
NA,TRBJ1-6,NA,TRBV6-2/TRBV6-3,CASSHPAFLRGSYNSPLHF,TGTGCCAGCAGCCACCCCGCGTTTTTAAGAGGCTCCTATAATTCACCCCTCCACTTT
NA,TRBJ1-5,NA,TRBV23-1,CASSQFLGRARGNQPQHF,TGCGCCAGCAGTCAATTCCTAGGCCGCGCGCGAGGCAATCAGCCCCAGCATTTT
NA,TRBJ1-4,NA,TRBV9,CASSVSGAGEKLFF,TGTGCCAGCAGCGTATCTGGGGCTGGTGAAAAACTGTTTTTT
NA,TRBJ2-2,NA,TRBV18,CASSPARAPNTGELFF,TGTGCCAGCTCACCGGCGCGGGCGCCGAACACCGGGGAGCTGTTTTTT
TRBD1,TRBJ2-5,NA,TRBV20-1,CSADREETQYF,TGCAGTGCGGACAGGGAAGAGACCCAGTACTTC
NA,TRBJ2-5,NA,TRBV5-4,CASSFLREETQYF,TGTGCCAGCAGCTTCTTGAGGGAAGAGACCCAGTACTTC
TRBD1,TRBJ2-7,NA,TRBV10-2,CASSVTGVQQYF,TGCGCCAGCAGTGTTACAGGGGTGCAGCAGTACTTC
NA,TRBJ2-3,NA,TRBV29-1,CSVTEGTDTQYF,TGCAGCGTGACGGAGGGCACAGATACGCAGTATTTT
TRBD1,TRBJ2-1,NA,TRBV2,CASRRTGAYNEQFF,TGTGCCAGCAGGAGGACAGGGGCCTACAATGAGCAGTTCTTC
NA,TRBJ2-6,NA,TRBV10-3,CAISATDSGANVLTF,TGTGCCATCAGCGCGACAGACTCTGGGGCCAACGTCCTGACTTTC
NA,TRBJ2-3,NA,TRBV18,CASSPNSQDTQYF,TGTGCCAGCTCACCAAATTCCCAAGATACGCAGTATTTT
NA,TRBJ1-1,NA,TRBV29-1,CSVDKRLGNTEAFF,TGCAGCGTTGATAAGAGACTTGGGAACACTGAAGCTTTCTTT
NA,TRBJ2-7,once,TRBV27,CASSLGLRGNEQYF,TGTGCCAGCAGTTTAGGGCTGCGAGGGAACGAGCAGTACTTC
NA,TRBJ1-4,NA,TRBV25-1,CASSGGRGWDEKLFF,TGTGCCAGCAGTGGGGGCAGGGGCTGGGATGAAAAACTGTTTTTT
NA,TRBJ1-5,NA,TRBV28,CASHSGVQPQHF,TGTGCCAGCCATTCAGGGGTTCAGCCCCAGCATTTT